This T cell receptor beta chain was obtained from a study of cytomegalovirus exposure and HLA in healthy donors. The PCR contained 60 Vbeta and 13 Jbeta primers. Libraries were prepared by immunoSEQ multiplex PCR; TCRdb keeps only in-frame clonotypes and omits some of them. Of 150,000 to 200,000 clones in the sample, more than 60% are singletons; the top ten hold about 2.5%. Germline CDR1 and CDR2: LNHDA and SQIVND (reference sequence). J was trimmed by 7 bases and V by 7 bases; bases with no gene match: 12. The CDR3 contains 15 residues. General study results and limits: Per a later analysis, 18,000 or so TCR beta sequences showed association with HLA alleles at 0.05 false discovery rate.

As for this clone: Its antigen is not known.

Sequenced material: PBMCs. The TCR sequence derives from a human donor in good health. The chain uses TRBV19 and TRBJ1-1; 10 bases line up with TRBD1. The CDR3 region is CASTQVGQGTGEAFF. For the CDR3, the DNA is TGTGCCAGTACCCAGGTGGGACAGGGGACTGGTGAAGCTTTCTTT.